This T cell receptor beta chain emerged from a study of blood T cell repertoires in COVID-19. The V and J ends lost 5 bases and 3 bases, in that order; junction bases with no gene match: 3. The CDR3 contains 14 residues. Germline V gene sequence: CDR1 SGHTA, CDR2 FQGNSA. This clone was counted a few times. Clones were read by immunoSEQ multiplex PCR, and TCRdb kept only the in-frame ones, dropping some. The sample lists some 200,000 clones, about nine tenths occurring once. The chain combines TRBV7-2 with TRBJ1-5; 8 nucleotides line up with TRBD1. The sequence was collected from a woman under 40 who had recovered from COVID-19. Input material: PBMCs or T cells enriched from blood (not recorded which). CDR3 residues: CASSPQGDNQPQHF. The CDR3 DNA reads TGTGCCAGCAGCCCACAGGGGGACAATCAGCCCCAGCATTTT.